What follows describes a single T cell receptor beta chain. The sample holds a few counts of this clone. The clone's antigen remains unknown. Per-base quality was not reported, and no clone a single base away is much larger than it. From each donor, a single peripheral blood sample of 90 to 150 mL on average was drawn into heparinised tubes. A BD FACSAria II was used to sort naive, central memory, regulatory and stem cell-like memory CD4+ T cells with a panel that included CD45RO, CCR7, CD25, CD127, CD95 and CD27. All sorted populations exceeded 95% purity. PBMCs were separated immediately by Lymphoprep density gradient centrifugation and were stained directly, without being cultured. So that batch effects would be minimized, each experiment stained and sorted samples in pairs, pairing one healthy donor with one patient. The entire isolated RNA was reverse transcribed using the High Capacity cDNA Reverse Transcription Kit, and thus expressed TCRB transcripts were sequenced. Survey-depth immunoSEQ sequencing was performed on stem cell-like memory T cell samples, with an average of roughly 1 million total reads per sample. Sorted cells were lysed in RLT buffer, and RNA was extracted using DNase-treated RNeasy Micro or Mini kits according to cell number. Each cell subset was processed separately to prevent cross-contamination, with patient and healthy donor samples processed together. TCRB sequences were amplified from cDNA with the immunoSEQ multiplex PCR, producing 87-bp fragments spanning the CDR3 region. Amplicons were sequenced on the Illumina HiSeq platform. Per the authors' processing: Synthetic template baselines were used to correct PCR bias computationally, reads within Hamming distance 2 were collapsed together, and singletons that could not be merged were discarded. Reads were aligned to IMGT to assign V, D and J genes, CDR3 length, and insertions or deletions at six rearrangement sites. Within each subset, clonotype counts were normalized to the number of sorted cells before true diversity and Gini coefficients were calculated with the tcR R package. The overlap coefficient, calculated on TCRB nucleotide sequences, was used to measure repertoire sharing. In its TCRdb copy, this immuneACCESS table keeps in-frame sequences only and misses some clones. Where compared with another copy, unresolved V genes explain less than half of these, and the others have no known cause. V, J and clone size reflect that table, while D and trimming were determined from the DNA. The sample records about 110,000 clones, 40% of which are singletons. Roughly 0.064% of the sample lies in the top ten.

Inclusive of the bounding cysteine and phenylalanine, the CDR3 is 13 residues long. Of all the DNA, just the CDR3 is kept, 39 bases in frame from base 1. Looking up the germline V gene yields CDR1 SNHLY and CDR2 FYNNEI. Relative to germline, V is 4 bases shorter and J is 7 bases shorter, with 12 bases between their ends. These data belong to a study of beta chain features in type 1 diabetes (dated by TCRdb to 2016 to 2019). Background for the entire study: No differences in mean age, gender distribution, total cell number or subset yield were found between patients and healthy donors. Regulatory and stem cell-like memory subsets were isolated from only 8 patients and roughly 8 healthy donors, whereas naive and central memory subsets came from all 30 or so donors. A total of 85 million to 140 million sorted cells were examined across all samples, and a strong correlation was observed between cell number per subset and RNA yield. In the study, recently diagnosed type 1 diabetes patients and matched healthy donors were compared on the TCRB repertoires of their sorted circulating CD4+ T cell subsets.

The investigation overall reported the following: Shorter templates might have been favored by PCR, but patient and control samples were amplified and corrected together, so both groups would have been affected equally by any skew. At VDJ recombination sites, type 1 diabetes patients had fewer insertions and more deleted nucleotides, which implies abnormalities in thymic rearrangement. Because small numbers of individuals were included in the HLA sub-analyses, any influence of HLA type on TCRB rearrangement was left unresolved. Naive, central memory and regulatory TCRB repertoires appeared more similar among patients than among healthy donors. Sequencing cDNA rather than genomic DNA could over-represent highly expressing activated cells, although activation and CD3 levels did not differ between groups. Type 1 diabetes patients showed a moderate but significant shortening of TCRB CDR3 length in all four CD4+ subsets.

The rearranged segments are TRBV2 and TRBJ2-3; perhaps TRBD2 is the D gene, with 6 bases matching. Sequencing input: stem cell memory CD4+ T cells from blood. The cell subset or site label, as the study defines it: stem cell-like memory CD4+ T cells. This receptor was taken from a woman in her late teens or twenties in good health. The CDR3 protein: CASSGSSGNTQYF. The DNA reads TGTGCCAGCAGTGGGAGTAGCGGAAATACGCAGTATTTT.